The rows below give T cell receptor beta chains drawn from one sample of a study of cytomegalovirus exposure and HLA in healthy donors. Data came from immunoSEQ multiplex PCR; TCRdb stores just in-frame clones and leaves some out. The sample shows about 160,000 clones, about 71% of them seen only once. The material sequenced was PBMCs. Receptors originate from a woman aged 25 to 39 in good health and CMV-seronegative. Both conserved end residues are part of each CDR3. D genes are given only for firm matches. Clone size is given for some rows only: seen once, a few or many times, or a class if the clone is expanded.

clone size | J gene | V gene | D gene | CDR3 protein | CDR3 DNA
- | TRBJ1-5 | TRBV7-9 | - | CAIQQSVGPQHF | TGTGCCATCCAACAGAGTGTAGGGCCCCAGCATTTT
- | TRBJ2-5 | TRBV2 | - | CASRAQGIREETQYF | TGTGCCAGCAGAGCTCAGGGGATTAGGGAAGAGACCCAGTACTTC
- | TRBJ2-7 | TRBV28 | - | CASSSPQGFFEQYF | TGTGCCAGCAGTTCCCCACAGGGTTTCTTCGAGCAGTACTTC
- | TRBJ1-1 | TRBV6-6 | TRBD1 | CASTYDRGITEAFF | TGTGCCAGCACCTACGACAGGGGAATCACTGAAGCTTTCTTT
once | TRBJ1-4 | TRBV18 | - | CASSDRIATNEKLFF | TGTGCCAGCTCCGACAGGATCGCAACTAATGAAAAACTGTTTTTT
once | TRBJ1-2 | TRBV28 | - | CASSSPGRINYGYTF | TGTGCCAGCAGTAGCCCAGGGCGAATTAACTATGGCTACACCTTC
once | TRBJ1-5 | TRBV4-3 | - | CASSQDIYNQPQHF | TGCGCCAGCAGCCAAGACATCTACAATCAGCCCCAGCATTTT
once | TRBJ2-2 | TRBV4-3 | - | CASSQDPRQGRGTGELFF | TGCGCCAGCAGCCAAGATCCCCGCCAGGGGCGAGGAACCGGGGAGCTGTTTTTT
- | TRBJ2-1 | TRBV27 | TRBD2 | CASSPGTSGRYNEQFF | TGTGCCAGCAGTCCGGGGACTAGCGGGAGGTACAATGAGCAGTTCTTC
few | TRBJ2-7 | TRBV29-1 | - | CSVLTGSYEQYF | TGCAGCGTCTTGACAGGCTCCTACGAGCAGTACTTC
- | TRBJ2-3 | TRBV19 | TRBD2 | CASSTVGRDADTQYF | TGTGCCAGTAGTACGGTCGGGAGGGACGCAGATACGCAGTATTTT
- | TRBJ2-7 | TRBV19 | - | CASSIDPVSSYEQYF | TGTGCCAGTAGTATAGATCCGGTCTCCTCCTACGAGCAGTACTTC
- | TRBJ2-3 | TRBV2 | TRBD2 | CASRRTSGDSTDTQYF | TGTGCCAGCAGAAGGACTAGCGGGGACAGCACAGATACGCAGTATTTT
- | TRBJ2-1 | TRBV7-2 | - | CASSFITGGDNEQFF | TGTGCCAGCAGCTTTATAACAGGGGGGGACAATGAGCAGTTCTTC
few | TRBJ2-1 | TRBV5-1 | TRBD1 | CASSLATGGNEQFF | TGCGCCAGCAGCTTGGCGACAGGGGGGAATGAGCAGTTCTTC
- | TRBJ2-5 | TRBV2 | - | CASSERRFQYF | TGTGCCAGCAGTGAACGGAGGTTCCAGTACTTC
- | TRBJ2-7 | TRBV28 | - | CASSFRDNLWIEQYF | TGTGCCAGCAGTTTCCGGGACAACCTTTGGATCGAGCAGTACTTC
- | TRBJ2-7 | TRBV4-3 | TRBD1 | CASSGQHNRDEQYF | TGCGCCAGCTCGGGACAGCACAATAGGGACGAGCAGTACTTC
once | TRBJ2-3 | TRBV11-2 | TRBD2 | CASSLVGGSGDTQYF | TGTGCCAGCAGCTTAGTTGGCGGGAGCGGAGATACGCAGTATTTT
once | TRBJ1-1 | TRBV7-2 | - | CASSFLGGLNTEAFF | TGTGCCAGCAGTTTTTTGGGGGGGTTGAACACTGAAGCTTTCTTT
- | TRBJ2-3 | TRBV7-2 | - | CASSLGDTLSTDTQYF | TGTGCCAGCAGCTTAGGTGATACCCTAAGCACAGATACGCAGTATTTT
- | TRBJ2-3 | TRBV6-4 | - | CASSDEHTDTQYF | TGTGCCAGCAGTGATGAGCACACAGATACGCAGTATTTT
- | TRBJ1-5 | TRBV6-6 | - | CASRGQGDQPQHF | TGTGCCAGCAGAGGACAAGGGGATCAGCCCCAGCATTTT
- | TRBJ2-1 | TRBV4-1 | TRBD2 | CASSHPGGRNEQFF | TGCGCCAGCAGCCATCCCGGGGGGAGAAATGAGCAGTTCTTC
- | TRBJ2-1 | TRBV18 | - | CASSPSAGEQFF | TGTGCCAGCTCACCGAGCGCGGGAGAGCAGTTCTTC
- | TRBJ2-7 | TRBV18 | TRBD1 | CASSWGQGDYEQYF | TGTGCCAGCTCATGGGGACAGGGTGACTACGAGCAGTACTTC
few | TRBJ2-1 | TRBV30 | - | CAWSAGDNNEQFF | TGTGCCTGGAGTGCCGGGGATAACAATGAGCAGTTCTTC
- | TRBJ1-6 | TRBV7-2 | TRBD1 | CASSINRQGAGTLHF | TGTGCCAGCAGCATAAATCGACAGGGGGCAGGCACCCTCCACTTT
few | TRBJ2-2 | TRBV6-1 | - | CASSEWGVGTGELFF | TGTGCCAGCAGTGAATGGGGAGTCGGCACCGGGGAGCTGTTTTTT
- | TRBJ2-7 | TRBV11-2 | TRBD1 | CASSLGSQGAFTYEQYF | TGTGCCAGCAGCTTAGGATCTCAGGGGGCTTTCACCTACGAGCAGTACTTC
- | TRBJ2-2 | TRBV10-3 | - | CAISEISHAGELFF | TGTGCCATCAGTGAAATTAGCCATGCCGGGGAGCTGTTTTTT
- | TRBJ2-1 | TRBV7-7 | TRBD2 | CASSFGLAGGNEQFF | TGTGCCAGCAGCTTCGGGCTAGCGGGGGGCAATGAGCAGTTCTTC
few | TRBJ2-3 | TRBV4-1 | TRBD2 | CASRQGGLAGDAGDTDTQYF | TGCGCCAGCAGACAAGGGGGACTAGCGGGGGACGCCGGGGATACAGATACGCAGTATTTT
- | TRBJ2-5 | TRBV9 | - | CASSAGALARETQYF | TGTGCCAGCAGCGCCGGGGCACTAGCCAGGGAGACCCAGTACTTC
once | TRBJ1-1 | TRBV7-9 | - | CASSPTEKINTEAFF | TGTGCCAGCAGCCCGACAGAGAAAATAAACACTGAAGCTTTCTTT
- | TRBJ2-1 | TRBV5-1 | TRBD2 | CASSLALATNNEQFF | TGCGCCAGCAGCTTGGCACTAGCGACCAACAATGAGCAGTTCTTC
- | TRBJ2-7 | TRBV7-6 | - | CASSLGGEGVYEQYF | TGTGCCAGCAGCTTAGGGGGAGAGGGCGTCTACGAGCAGTACTTC
- | TRBJ1-4 | TRBV12-5 | TRBD1 | CASGPGTGNEKLFF | TGTGCTAGTGGTCCCGGGACAGGGAATGAAAAACTGTTTTTT
- | TRBJ2-5 | TRBV6-1 | - | CASRPGQITQETQYF | TGTGCCAGCAGACCCGGACAGATAACACAAGAGACCCAGTACTTC
few | TRBJ1-1 | TRBV9 | - | CASSDNRDPEAFF | TGTGCCAGCAGCGACAACAGGGACCCTGAAGCTTTCTTT
- | TRBJ2-1 | TRBV27 | TRBD1 | CASSPDRTHYNEQFF | TGTGCCAGCAGCCCGGACAGGACCCACTACAATGAGCAGTTCTTC
- | TRBJ1-5 | TRBV6-1 | - | CACSEAPGVGNQPQHF | TGTGCCTGCAGTGAAGCGCCAGGGGTGGGCAATCAGCCCCAGCATTTT
- | TRBJ2-5 | TRBV7-9 | TRBD2 | CASSPTSGQETQYF | TGTGCCAGCAGCCCGACTAGCGGTCAAGAGACCCAGTACTTC
- | TRBJ2-3 | TRBV30 | - | CAWSAARDTQYF | TGTGCCTGGAGTGCCGCCAGGGATACGCAGTATTTT